This T cell receptor (beta chain) is drawn from a study of OX40 agonist ivuxolimab in advanced cancers. Across the whole study: Patients were treated with intravenous ivuxolimab, dosed at 0.01 to 10 mg/kg and infused every 2 weeks. Three patients had partial responses: one hepatocellular carcinoma, two cutaneous melanoma.

Produced via immunoSEQ multiplex PCR; TCRdb's table is partial and in-frame only. The data hold approximately 26,000 clones, with 83% observed a single time. The CDR3 covers 13 residues. Germline V gene sequence: CDR1 LNHDA, CDR2 SQIVND (reference sequence). V lost 7 bases to trimming and J lost 10 bases, with 14 bases between them. The receptor's source is an adult with an advanced solid tumor such as melanoma, head and neck, liver or kidney cancer. The source was CD4+ or CD8+ T cells sorted from blood, collected in a trial of the OX40 agonist ivuxolimab. The V and J genes are TRBV19 and TRBJ1-6; D is ambiguous. The CDR3 sequence is CASTGSTGSPLHF. CDR3 DNA: TGTGCCAGTACCGGGTCAACCGGCTCACCCCTCCACTTT.